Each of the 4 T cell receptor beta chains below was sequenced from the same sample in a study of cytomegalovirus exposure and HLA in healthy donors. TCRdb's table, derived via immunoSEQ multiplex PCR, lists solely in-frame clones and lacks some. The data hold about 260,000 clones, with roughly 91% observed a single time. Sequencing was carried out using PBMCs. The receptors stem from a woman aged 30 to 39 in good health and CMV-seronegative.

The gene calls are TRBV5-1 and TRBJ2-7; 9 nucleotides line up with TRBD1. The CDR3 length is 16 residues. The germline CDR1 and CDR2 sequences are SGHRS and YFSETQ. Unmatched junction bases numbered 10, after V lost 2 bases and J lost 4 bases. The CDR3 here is CASSLPGTGLLYEQYF. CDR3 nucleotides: TGCGCCAGCAGCTTACCGGGGACAGGGCTTTTATACGAGCAGTACTTC.

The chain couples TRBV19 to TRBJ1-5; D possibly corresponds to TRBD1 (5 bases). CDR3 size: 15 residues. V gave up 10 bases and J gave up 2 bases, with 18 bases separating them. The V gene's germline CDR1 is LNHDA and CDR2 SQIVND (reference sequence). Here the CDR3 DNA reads TGTGCCACCAGGGTGACCGAGTCGGGCAATCAGCCCCAGCATTTT. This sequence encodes CATRVTESGNQPQHF.

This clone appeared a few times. CDR3 residues: CASSLGGGTEAFF. The CDR3 bases are TGTGCCAGCAGCCTCGGAGGGGGGACTGAAGCTTTCTTT. The chain is built from TRBV9 and TRBJ1-1; possible D gene TRBD1, 6 bases. Trimming left V 4 bases short and J 5 bases short, with 12 bases between. Germline CDR1 SGDLS, CDR2 YYNGEE. The CDR3 sequence is 13 residues long.

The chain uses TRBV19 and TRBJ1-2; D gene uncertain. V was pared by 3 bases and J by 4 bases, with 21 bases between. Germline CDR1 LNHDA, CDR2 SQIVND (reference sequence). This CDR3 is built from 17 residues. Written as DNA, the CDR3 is TGTGCCAGTAGTATTCGACCTAACACGATACAGCGCTATGGCTACACCTTC. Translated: CASSIRPNTIQRYGYTF. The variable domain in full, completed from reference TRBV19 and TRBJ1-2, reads DGGITQSPKYLFRKEGQNVTLSCEQNLNHDAMYWYRQDPGQGLRLIYYSQIVNDFQKGDIAEGYSVSREKKESFPLTVTSAQKNPTAFYLCASSIRPNTIQRYGYTFGSGTRLTVV.